This TCR beta chain was recorded in a study of T cell changes during pregnancy in multiple sclerosis. Only in-frame clones appear in the TCRdb table, and some are missing; sequencing was by immunoSEQ multiplex PCR. This sample has approximately 63,000 clones, with roughly 93% found just once. The V end was cut by 3 bases, the J end by 3 bases, with 12 bases between. This CDR3 region has 14 residues. CDR1 and CDR2 (germline): SGHTA, FQGNSA. The sequence was collected from a female donor with multiple sclerosis, enrolled in a pregnancy study. The sample was CD8+ T cells from peripheral blood mononuclear cells, taken in the third trimester of pregnancy. The chain is built from TRBV7-2 and TRBJ2-7; TRBD1 might be the D (6 bases). DNA of the CDR3: TGTGCCAGCAGCTTTGCTGGGGGCGGCTACGAGCAGTACTTC. It encodes CASSFAGGGYEQYF.